This is a list of T cell receptor beta chains from one sample in a study of vaccination effects on CD4 cells after COVID-19. Clones were read by immunoSEQ multiplex PCR, and TCRdb kept only the in-frame ones, dropping some. In the table there are about 66,000 clones, less than 80% of which are singletons. Their recognized antigens are unknown. The specimen comprised CD4+ T cells from PBMCs cultured without peptide, sampled after COVID-19 vaccination. All receptors derive from a human donor who received a COVID-19 vaccine. The CDR3 runs from the conserved cysteine through the conserved F or W. A D gene is named only where the DNA matches it firmly. Where a row states a size, it is once, few, many or the class of an expanded clone; other rows omit it.

clone_size	j_call	v_call	d_call	cdr3_nt	cdr3_aa
once	TRBJ2-5	TRBV10-2	TRBD2	TGCGCCAGCAGTGACAAGGGACTAGCGGGGGCCTATCGGGAGACCCAGTACTTC	CASSDKGLAGAYRETQYF
-	TRBJ1-1	TRBV6-5	-	TGTGCCAGCAGTCGACAGACGAACACTGAAGCTTTCTTT	CASSRQTNTEAFF
-	TRBJ1-2	TRBV6-1	-	TGTGCCAGCAGTGAAGGGGGTAGCAGGAACTATGGCTACACCTTC	CASSEGGSRNYGYTF
-	TRBJ2-6	TRBV5-1	-	TGCGCCAGCAGCTTGGCCAATCAGGGGACAAGCTCTGGGGCCAACGTCCTGACTTTC	CASSLANQGTSSGANVLTF
once	TRBJ2-2	TRBV6-2/TRBV6-3	-	TGTGCCAGCAGTTACTCAGGCGCGACCGGGGAGCTGTTTTTT	CASSYSGATGELFF
-	TRBJ1-2	TRBV2	-	TGTGCCAGCGTTCGCCAGCTGACTAACTATGGCTACACCTTC	CASVRQLTNYGYTF
-	TRBJ1-4	TRBV6-1	TRBD1	TGTGCCAGCAGTGACACAGGGGGCTTTGAAAAACTGTTTTTT	CASSDTGGFEKLFF
once	TRBJ2-1	TRBV10-2	-	TGCGCGAGGTCGACGCCAGGGCAGTACAATGAGCAGTTCTTC	CARSTPGQYNEQFF
-	TRBJ1-1	TRBV6-5	TRBD1	TGTGCCAGCTACATCAACAGGGGGCTCACTGAAGCTTTCTTT	CASYINRGLTEAFF
-	TRBJ2-3	TRBV18	TRBD1	TGTGCCAGCTCACCAGCGACAGGGGGGACAGATACGCAGTATTTT	CASSPATGGTDTQYF
-	TRBJ1-1	TRBV28	-	TGTGCCAGCATGGAGGGAGGAGCTGAAGCTTTCTTT	CASMEGGAEAFF
-	TRBJ1-2	TRBV3-1/TRBV3-2	-	TGTGCCAGCAGCCAAGGAGTAGGGGGTGGTGGCTACACCTTC	CASSQGVGGGGYTF
-	TRBJ2-3	TRBV6-6	-	TGTGCCAGCAGTTACCGGGCAGGGGGCACAGATACGCAGTATTTT	CASSYRAGGTDTQYF
-	TRBJ2-2	TRBV10-3	TRBD2	TGTGCCATCAGCTGGAGCGGGACCTTCGACACCGGGGAGCTGTTTTTT	CAISWSGTFDTGELFF
-	TRBJ1-1	TRBV6-5	TRBD1	TGTGCCAGCAGTTACGGGACAGAGAACACTGAAGCTTTCTTT	CASSYGTENTEAFF
few	TRBJ1-2	TRBV6-5	TRBD1	TGTGCCAGCACCCAGGACAGGGGGGGTAACTATGGCTACACCTTC	CASTQDRGGNYGYTF
once	TRBJ1-5	TRBV5-5	-	TGTGCCAGCAGCTTGGGGCAGGGTGTCAATCAGCCCCAGCATTTT	CASSLGQGVNQPQHF
-	TRBJ1-1	TRBV2	TRBD1	TGTGCCAGCAGTGGTGGGACAGGGGGGTGGGCTTTCTTT	CASSGGTGGWAFF
-	TRBJ1-2	TRBV5-5	-	TGTGCCAGCAGCTTGCTCGGGAGGTATGGCTACACCTTC	CASSLLGRYGYTF
-	TRBJ2-3	TRBV5-8	-	TGTGCCAGCAGCACGCAGTATTTT	CASSTQYF
-	TRBJ1-3	TRBV15	-	TGTGCCACCAGTCGGACAGGAAACACCATATATTTT	CATSRTGNTIYF
-	TRBJ1-5	TRBV27	TRBD1	TGTGCCAGCAAGATGATGAAGGGGGCTGGCAATCAGCCCCAGCATTTT	CASKMMKGAGNQPQHF
-	TRBJ2-5	TRBV19	TRBD2	TGTGCCAGTAGTATAGACCGGGACTATCAAGAGACCCAGTACTTC	CASSIDRDYQETQYF
-	TRBJ2-3	TRBV7-8	-	TGTGCCAGCAGCTTATCCGGCAGTCAATCAGATACGCAGTATTTT	CASSLSGSQSDTQYF
-	TRBJ2-5	TRBV15	-	TGTGCCACCAGCAGGAACCCGGGCGGGGAGGAGACCCAGTACTTC	CATSRNPGGEETQYF
-	TRBJ1-2	TRBV9	TRBD1	TGTGCCAGCAGCGTAGTAGGAGGGGACAGGGAAGGCTACACCTTC	CASSVVGGDREGYTF
-	TRBJ1-5	TRBV2	-	TGTGCCAGCAGTGAAGCGGGGATAAGGTTTAATCAGCCCCAGCATTTT	CASSEAGIRFNQPQHF
once	TRBJ2-5	TRBV20-1	TRBD2	TGCAGTGCTCGTGATTCTAGCGGGGGTACCAAAGAGACCCAGTACTTC	CSARDSSGGTKETQYF
-	TRBJ1-1	TRBV28	-	TGTGCCAGCGTGGGGAACACTGAAGCTTTCTTT	CASVGNTEAFF
-	TRBJ2-3	TRBV5-6	TRBD2	TGTGCCAGCAGCTTTAGCGGGGCGGTCGATACGCAGTATTTT	CASSFSGAVDTQYF
-	TRBJ2-3	TRBV12-5	-	TGTGCTAGTGGTCTCGAACTTCGCACAGATACGCAGTATTTT	CASGLELRTDTQYF
-	TRBJ1-2	TRBV25-1	-	TGTGCCAGCAGTCCCGGGACACGGACCTATGGCTACACCTTC	CASSPGTRTYGYTF
-	TRBJ1-4	TRBV28	TRBD1	TGTGCCAGCAGTCACGGCGGGACAGGGGATGAAAAACTGTTTTTT	CASSHGGTGDEKLFF
-	TRBJ1-5	TRBV4-2	TRBD1	TGTGCCAGCAGCCAAGTCTCAGGGGGCAAGTCGAATCAGCCCCAGCATTTT	CASSQVSGGKSNQPQHF
-	TRBJ1-1	TRBV6-1	-	TGTGCCAGCAGTGAAGTAAGGGGGAGAACTGAAGCTTTCTTT	CASSEVRGRTEAFF
-	TRBJ2-5	TRBV3-1/TRBV3-2	-	TGTGCCAGCAGCCAAAACAACCAAGAGACCCAGTACTTC	CASSQNNQETQYF
few	TRBJ1-4	TRBV19	-	TGTGCCAGTAGTAAATGGACAGCAGCAACTAATGAAAAACTGTTTTTT	CASSKWTAATNEKLFF
-	TRBJ1-6	TRBV6-2/TRBV6-3	-	TGTGCCAGCAGTTATAATTCACCCCTCCACTTT	CASSYNSPLHF
-	TRBJ2-5	TRBV12-5	TRBD1	TGTGCTAGTAGCCCCCGGACAGGGGGCTTGGAGACCCAGTACTTC	CASSPRTGGLETQYF
-	TRBJ1-1	TRBV19	-	TGTGCCACCTCGATACATAGAGGGGGGTTGACTGAAGCTTTCTTT	CATSIHRGGLTEAFF
-	TRBJ2-5	TRBV25-1	TRBD2	TGTGCCAGCAGTGATGGGGGGGAAGAGACCCAGTACTTC	CASSDGGEETQYF
-	TRBJ2-2	TRBV24-1	TRBD2	TGTGCCACCAGTGACTCGCGACTAGCGGGAGGAATGGCCGGGGAGCTGTTTTTT	CATSDSRLAGGMAGELFF
-	TRBJ1-1	TRBV6-5	-	TGTGCCAGCAGTATTGGTGACACTGAAGCTTTCTTT	CASSIGDTEAFF
-	TRBJ1-2	TRBV18	TRBD1	TGTGCCAGCTCACCCCGGACAGGGGGAGACGGCTACACCTTC	CASSPRTGGDGYTF
few	TRBJ1-5	TRBV7-8	TRBD1	TGTGCCAGCAGCTTAGGGGCCGACAGGGGATCCAATCAGCCCCAGCATTTT	CASSLGADRGSNQPQHF
-	TRBJ2-2	TRBV9	-	TGTGCCAGCGGGACCGGGACAAGGAACACCGGGGAGCTGTTTTTT	CASGTGTRNTGELFF
-	TRBJ2-2	TRBV10-3	-	TGTGCCATCAGTGAGTCGATGTCAGGGACCGGGGAGCTGTTTTTT	CAISESMSGTGELFF
few	TRBJ1-4	TRBV19	TRBD1	TGTGCCAGTAGTGGACAGGGGGCTAATGAAAAACTGTTTTTT	CASSGQGANEKLFF
-	TRBJ2-1	TRBV5-1	-	TGCGCCAGCAGCTTGGTGACAGTGAGGAATGAGCAGTTCTTC	CASSLVTVRNEQFF
-	TRBJ2-5	TRBV21-1	-	TGTGCCAGCAGCAAAGGTTACAGACAGGCATTGGGGCAAGAGACCCAGTACTTC	CASSKGYRQALGQETQYF